This T cell receptor beta chain was captured by sequencing in a study of blood T cell repertoires in COVID-19 (dated by TCRdb to 2020 to 2021). As for the study more broadly: The collaborator samples originated in the United States, Italy and Spain and spanned the acute and convalescent phases of COVID-19. The repertoires were released in a freely available public database intended as a resource for research on the immune response to SARS-CoV-2. The samples were drawn from two sources: the first 160 participants of the ongoing ImmuneRACE study, and over 950 subjects contributed by 6 global collaborators. HLA class I and class II types, where available, came from metadata supplied by the sample provider rather than from assay-based typing. Deeply sampled blood TCRbeta repertoires from subjects exposed to, actively infected with, or recovered from COVID-19 were included in the dataset. Nearly every sample came with metadata listing a de-identified subject ID, COVID-19 status, age in years and sex. The material from the prospective study consisted of cDNA or gDNA derived from T cells, B-cell-depleted T cells, or PBMCs. Findings and caveats that apply to the study as a whole: How much clinical and demographic metadata was included differed by source and by participant, and the metadata was provided uncurated.

TCRbeta CDR3 regions were amplified from genomic DNA by means of the immunoSEQ Assay, a bias-controlled multiplex PCR. Turning to the authors' computational methods: The number of nucleated cells in each sample was estimated by amplification of reference gene primers within the assay. Sequence reads were collapsed and filtered to measure the absolute abundance of every unique TCRbeta CDR3 rearrangement. Productive Simpson clonality was computed per sample as the square root of Simpson's diversity index over productive rearrangements. The source is immuneACCESS, and TCRdb retained only in-frame sequences with V and J called. Part of the clones is not carried over; for the studies checked, unresolved V genes explain less than half of this, and the remainder is unexplained. V, J and clone size reflect that table, while D and trimming were determined from the DNA. Recorded for this sample are approximately 400,000 clones; 89% of them occurred a single time. Roughly 1.2% of the sample is held by the ten biggest clonotypes.

Regarding this clone: Its antigen specificity is not known. It has no much larger one-base neighbor in the sample; base qualities were not kept.

Whole blood was collected in K2EDTA tubes by collaborating institutions according to the institutions' own protocols. Collaborator samples were shipped for TCRbeta analysis as frozen whole blood, isolated PBMCs, or DNA extracted from either sample type. What was sequenced was peripheral blood. This sequence was found in a man in his forties with acute or convalescent COVID-19.

The CDR3 protein: CASRGGGAYGNTIYF. The nucleotides read TGTGCCAGCAGGGGAGGGGGGGCTTATGGAAACACCATATATTTT. The receptor chain draws on TRBV28 and TRBJ1-3; TRBD1 could be the D gene, as 6 bases match. The CDR3 runs 15 amino acids, cysteine and phenylalanine included. Here the CDR3 DNA is all that survives: 45 bases in frame from base 1. V drops 6 bases and J drops 3 bases, leaving 15 bases in between. In the germline V gene, CDR1 corresponds to MDHEN and CDR2 to SYDVKM. With the rest looked up from the reference TRBV28 and TRBJ1-3 genes rather than sequenced, the full variable domain is DVKVTQSSRYLVKRTGEKVFLECVQDMDHENMFWYRQDPGLGLRLIYFSYDVKMKEKGDIPEGYSVSREKKERFSLILESASTNQTSMYLCASRGGGAYGNTIYFGEGSWLTVV.